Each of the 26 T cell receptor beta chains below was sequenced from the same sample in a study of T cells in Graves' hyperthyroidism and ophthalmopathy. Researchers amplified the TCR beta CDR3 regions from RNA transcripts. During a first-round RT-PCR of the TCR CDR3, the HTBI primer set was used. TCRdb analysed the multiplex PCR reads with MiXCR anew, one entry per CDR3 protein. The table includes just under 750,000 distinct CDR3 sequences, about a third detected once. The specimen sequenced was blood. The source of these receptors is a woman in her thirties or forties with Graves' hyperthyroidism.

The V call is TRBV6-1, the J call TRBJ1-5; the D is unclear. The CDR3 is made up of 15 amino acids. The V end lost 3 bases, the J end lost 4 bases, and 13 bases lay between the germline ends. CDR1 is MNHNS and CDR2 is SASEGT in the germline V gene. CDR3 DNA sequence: TGTGCCAGCAGTGACCCTGGACGGGAAAATCAGCCCCAGCATTTT. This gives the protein CASSDPGRENQPQHF.

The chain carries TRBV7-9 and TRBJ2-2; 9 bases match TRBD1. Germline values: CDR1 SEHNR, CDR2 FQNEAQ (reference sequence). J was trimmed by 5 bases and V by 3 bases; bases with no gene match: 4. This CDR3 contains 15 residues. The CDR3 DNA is TGTGCCAGCAGCTTCCGGGACAGGGAAACCGGGGAGCTGTTTTTT. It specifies CASSFRDRETGELFF.

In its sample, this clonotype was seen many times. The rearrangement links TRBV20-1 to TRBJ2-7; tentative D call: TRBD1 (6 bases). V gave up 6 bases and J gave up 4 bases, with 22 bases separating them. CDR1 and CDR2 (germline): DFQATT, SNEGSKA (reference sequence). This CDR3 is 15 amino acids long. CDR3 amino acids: CSATLGGHGFYEQYF. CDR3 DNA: TGCAGTGCCACCCTAGGGGGACACGGGTTTTACGAGCAGTACTTC.

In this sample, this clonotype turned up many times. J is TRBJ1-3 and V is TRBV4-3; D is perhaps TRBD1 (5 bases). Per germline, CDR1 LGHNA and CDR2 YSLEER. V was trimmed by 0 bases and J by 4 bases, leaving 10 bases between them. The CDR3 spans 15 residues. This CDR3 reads CASSQDGGDGNTIYF. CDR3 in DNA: TGCGCCAGCAGCCAAGATGGGGGGGACGGAAACACCATATATTTT.

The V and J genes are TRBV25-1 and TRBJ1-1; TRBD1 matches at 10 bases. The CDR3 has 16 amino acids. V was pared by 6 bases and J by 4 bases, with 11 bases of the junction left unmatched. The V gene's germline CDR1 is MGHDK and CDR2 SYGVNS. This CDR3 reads CASSGGGQGYGTEAFF. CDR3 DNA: TGTGCCAGCAGCGGGGGGGGACAGGGGTATGGCACTGAAGCTTTCTTT.

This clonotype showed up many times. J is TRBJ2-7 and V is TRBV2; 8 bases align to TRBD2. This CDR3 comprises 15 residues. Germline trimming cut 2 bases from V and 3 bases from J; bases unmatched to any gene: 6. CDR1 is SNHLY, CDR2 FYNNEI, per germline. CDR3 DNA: TGTGCCAGCAGTGAATCCCCGGGACTAGTCTACGAGCAGTACTTC. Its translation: CASSESPGLVYEQYF. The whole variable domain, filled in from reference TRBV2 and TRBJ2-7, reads EPEVTQTPSHQVTQMGQEVILRCVPISNHLYFYWYRQILGQKVEFLVSFYNNEISEKSEIFDDQFSVERPDGSNFTLKIRSTKLEDSAMYFCASSESPGLVYEQYFGPGTRLTVT.

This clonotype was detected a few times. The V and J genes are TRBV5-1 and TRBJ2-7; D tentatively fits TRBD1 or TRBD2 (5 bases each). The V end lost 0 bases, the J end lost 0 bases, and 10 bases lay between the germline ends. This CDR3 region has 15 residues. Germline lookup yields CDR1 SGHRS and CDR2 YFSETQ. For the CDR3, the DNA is TGCGCCAGCAGCTTGGGGGACGGATTCTCCTACGAGCAGTACTTC. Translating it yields CASSLGDGFSYEQYF.

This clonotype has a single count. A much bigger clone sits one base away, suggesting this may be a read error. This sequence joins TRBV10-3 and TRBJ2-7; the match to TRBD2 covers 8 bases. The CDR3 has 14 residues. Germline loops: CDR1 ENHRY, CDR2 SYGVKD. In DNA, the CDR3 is TGTGCCATGAGAGCCGGCGGGAGGCTTTCCGAGCAGTGCTTC. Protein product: CAMRAGGRLSEQCF.

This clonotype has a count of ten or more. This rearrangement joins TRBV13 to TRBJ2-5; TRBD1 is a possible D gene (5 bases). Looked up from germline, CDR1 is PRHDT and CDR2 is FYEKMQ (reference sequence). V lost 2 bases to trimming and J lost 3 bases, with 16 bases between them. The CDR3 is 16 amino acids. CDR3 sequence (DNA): TGTGCCAGCAGCTTATCCCCAGGGTCGTTCGAAGAGACCCAGTACTTC. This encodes CASSLSPGSFEETQYF.

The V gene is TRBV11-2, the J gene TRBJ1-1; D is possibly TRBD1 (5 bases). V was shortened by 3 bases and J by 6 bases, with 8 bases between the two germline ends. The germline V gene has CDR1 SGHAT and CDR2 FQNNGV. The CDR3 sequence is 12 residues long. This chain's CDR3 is CASSFPGPEAFF. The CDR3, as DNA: TGTGCCAGCAGCTTTCCGGGGCCTGAAGCTTTCTTT.

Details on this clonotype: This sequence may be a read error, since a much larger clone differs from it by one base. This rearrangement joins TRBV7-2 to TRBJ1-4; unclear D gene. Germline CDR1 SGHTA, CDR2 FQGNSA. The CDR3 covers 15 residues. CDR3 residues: CASSASPISGEKLSF. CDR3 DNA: TGTGCCAGCAGCGCGAGCCCCATTTCGGGTGAAAAACTGTCTTTT.

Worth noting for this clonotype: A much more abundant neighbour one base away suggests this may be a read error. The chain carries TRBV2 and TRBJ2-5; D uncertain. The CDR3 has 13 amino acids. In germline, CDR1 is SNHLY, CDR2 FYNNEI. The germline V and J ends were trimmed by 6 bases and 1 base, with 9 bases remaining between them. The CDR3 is CASRYGPQETQYF. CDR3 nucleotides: TGTGCCAGCAGATACGGTCCCCAAGAGACCCAGTACTTC.

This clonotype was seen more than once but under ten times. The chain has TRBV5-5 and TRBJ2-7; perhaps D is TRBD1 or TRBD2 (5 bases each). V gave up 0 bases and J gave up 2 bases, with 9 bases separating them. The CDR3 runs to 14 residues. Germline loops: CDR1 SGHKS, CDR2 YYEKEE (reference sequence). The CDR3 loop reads CASSLVMGAYEQYF. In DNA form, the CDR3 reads TGTGCCAGCAGCTTGGTGATGGGGGCCTACGAGCAGTACTTC.

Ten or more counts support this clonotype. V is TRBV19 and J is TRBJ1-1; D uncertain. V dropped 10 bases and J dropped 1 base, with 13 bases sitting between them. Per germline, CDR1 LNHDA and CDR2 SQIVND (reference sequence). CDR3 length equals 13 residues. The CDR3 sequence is CAITDGPNTEAFF. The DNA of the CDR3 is TGTGCCATTACGGACGGACCGAACACTGAAGCTTTCTTT.

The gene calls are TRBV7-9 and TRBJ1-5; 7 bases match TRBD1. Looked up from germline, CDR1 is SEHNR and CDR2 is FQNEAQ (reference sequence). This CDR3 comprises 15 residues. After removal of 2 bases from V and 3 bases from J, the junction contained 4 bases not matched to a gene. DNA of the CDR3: TGTGCCAGCAGCTTAACAGGGGCCCCCAATCAGCCCCAGCATTTT. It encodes CASSLTGAPNQPQHF.

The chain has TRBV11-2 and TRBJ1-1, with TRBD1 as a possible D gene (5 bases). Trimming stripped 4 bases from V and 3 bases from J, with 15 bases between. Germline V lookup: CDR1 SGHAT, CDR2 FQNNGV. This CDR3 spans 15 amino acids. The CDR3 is CASSSRQLGDTEAFF. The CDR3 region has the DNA TGTGCCAGCAGCTCTCGACAGCTTGGGGACACTGAAGCTTTCTTT. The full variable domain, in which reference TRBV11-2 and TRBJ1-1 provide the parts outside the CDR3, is EAGVAQSPRYKIIEKRQSVAFWCNPISGHATLYWYQQILGQGPKLLIQFQNNGVVDDSQLPKDRFSAERLKGVDSTLKIQPAKLEDSAVYLCASSSRQLGDTEAFFGQGTRLTVV.

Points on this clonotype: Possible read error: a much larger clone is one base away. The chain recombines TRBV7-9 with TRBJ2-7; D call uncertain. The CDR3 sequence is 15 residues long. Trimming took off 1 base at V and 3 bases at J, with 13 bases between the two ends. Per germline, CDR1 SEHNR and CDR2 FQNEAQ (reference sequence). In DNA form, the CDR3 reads TGTGCCAGCAGCTTAGAAGTTAGTTGGAGCTACGAGCAGTACTTC. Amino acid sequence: CASSLEVSWSYEQYF.

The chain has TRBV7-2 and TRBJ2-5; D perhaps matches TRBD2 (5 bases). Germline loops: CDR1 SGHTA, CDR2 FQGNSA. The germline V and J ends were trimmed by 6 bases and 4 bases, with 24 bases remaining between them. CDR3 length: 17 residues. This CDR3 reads CASSLSALAGSAETQYF. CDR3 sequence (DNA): TGTGCCAGCAGTTTAAGCGCTCTGGCGGGTAGTGCAGAGACCCAGTACTTC.

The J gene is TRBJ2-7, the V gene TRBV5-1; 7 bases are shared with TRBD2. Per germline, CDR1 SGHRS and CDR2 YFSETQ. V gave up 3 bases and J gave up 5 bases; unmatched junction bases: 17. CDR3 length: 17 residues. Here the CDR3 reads CASSSRGRDYPRDEQYF. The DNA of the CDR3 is TGCGCCAGCAGCTCAAGGGGCCGGGACTACCCTCGGGACGAGCAGTACTTC.

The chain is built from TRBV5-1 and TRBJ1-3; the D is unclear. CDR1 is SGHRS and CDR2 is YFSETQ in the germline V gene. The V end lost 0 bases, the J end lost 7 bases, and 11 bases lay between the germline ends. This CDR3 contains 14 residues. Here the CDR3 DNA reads TGCGCCAGCAGCTTGGCTTCGGGCAGCAACACCATATATTTT. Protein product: CASSLASGSNTIYF.

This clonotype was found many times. CDR3 sequence: CAISEGLVGNTIYF. CDR3 DNA: TGTGCCATCAGTGAAGGACTGGTGGGAAACACCATATATTTT. The chain couples TRBV10-3 to TRBJ1-3; D uncertain. Between the trimmed V and J ends, which lost 3 bases and 4 bases, there was a span of 10 bases. The CDR3 has 14 residues. Germline lookup yields CDR1 ENHRY and CDR2 SYGVKD.

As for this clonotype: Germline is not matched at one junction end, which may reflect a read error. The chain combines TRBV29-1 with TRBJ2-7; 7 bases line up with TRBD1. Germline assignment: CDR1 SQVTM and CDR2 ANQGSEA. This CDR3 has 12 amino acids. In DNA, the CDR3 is TGCAGCGTTGGGGACAGTGCCTACGAGCGGTACTTC. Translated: CSVGDSAYERYF.

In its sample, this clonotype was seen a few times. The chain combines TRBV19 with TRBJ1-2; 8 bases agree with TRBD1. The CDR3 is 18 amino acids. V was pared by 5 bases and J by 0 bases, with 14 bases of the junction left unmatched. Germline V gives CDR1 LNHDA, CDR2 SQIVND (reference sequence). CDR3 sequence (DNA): TGTGCCAGTAGTGTACAAGGACAGGGTGAATTAGCTAACTATGGCTACACCTTC. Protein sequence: CASSVQGQGELANYGYTF.

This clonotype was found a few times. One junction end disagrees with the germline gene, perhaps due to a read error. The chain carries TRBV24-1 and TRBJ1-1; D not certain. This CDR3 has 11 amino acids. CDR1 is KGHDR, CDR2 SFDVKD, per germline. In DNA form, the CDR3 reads TGTGCCAGCAGTCTCACAGCAGAAGCTTTCTTT. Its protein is CASSLTAEAFF.

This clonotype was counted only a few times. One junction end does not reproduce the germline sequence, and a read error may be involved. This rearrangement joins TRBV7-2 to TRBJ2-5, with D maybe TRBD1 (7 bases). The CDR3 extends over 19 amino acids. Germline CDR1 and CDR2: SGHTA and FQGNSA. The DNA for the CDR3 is TGCGCCAGCAGCCAAGGGGACTCGATCACAGGGGATTACCAAGAGACCCAGTACTTC. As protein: CASSQGDSITGDYQETQYF.

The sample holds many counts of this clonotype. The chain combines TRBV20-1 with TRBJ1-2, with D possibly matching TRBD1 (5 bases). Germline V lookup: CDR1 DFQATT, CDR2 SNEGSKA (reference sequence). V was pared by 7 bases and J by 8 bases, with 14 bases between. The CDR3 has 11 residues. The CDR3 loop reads CSGAGGVGYTF. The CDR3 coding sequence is TGCAGTGGGGCCGGGGGAGTCGGCTACACCTTC.